This T cell receptor (beta chain) is from a study of blood T cell repertoires in COVID-19. Looking at the study overall: Whether acute or convalescent, the COVID-19 samples came from the United States, Italy and Spain. In each case, the material was cDNA or gDNA derived from T cells, B-cell-depleted T cells, or PBMCs.

The CDR3 consists of 14 residues. V gave up 2 bases and J gave up 8 bases, with 16 bases separating them. The germline V gene encodes CDR1 SGHTA and CDR2 FQGTGA. Original handling: Amplification of reference gene primers provided the estimated nucleated cell counts. TCRdb keeps only in-frame clones here, not all; method: immunoSEQ multiplex PCR. V and J calls and clone size are as listed in that table; D and trimming were resolved from the DNA. The sample has 130,000 or so clones, roughly 86% seen once. V is TRBV7-3 and J is TRBJ2-7, with D tentatively TRBD2 (6 bases). This TCR was recovered from a woman aged 45-65 years who had recovered from COVID-19. The sample taken for sequencing was peripheral blood. CDR3 DNA: TGTGCCAGCAGCTTAGGGGGGAGCCCCTCTAAGCAGTACTTC. It encodes CASSLGGSPSKQYF.